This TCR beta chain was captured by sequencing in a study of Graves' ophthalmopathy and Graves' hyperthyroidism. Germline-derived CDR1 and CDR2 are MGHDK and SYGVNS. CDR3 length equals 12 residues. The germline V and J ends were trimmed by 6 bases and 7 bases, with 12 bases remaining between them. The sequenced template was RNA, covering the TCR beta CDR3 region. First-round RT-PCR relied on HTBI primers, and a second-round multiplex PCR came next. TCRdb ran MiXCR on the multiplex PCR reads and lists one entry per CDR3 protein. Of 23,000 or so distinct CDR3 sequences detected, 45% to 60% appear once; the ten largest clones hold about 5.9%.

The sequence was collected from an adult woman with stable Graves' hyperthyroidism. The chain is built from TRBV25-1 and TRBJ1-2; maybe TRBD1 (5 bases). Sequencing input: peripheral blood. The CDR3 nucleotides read TGTGCCAGCAGCCGAGGGGCAGTTGGCTACACCTTC. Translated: CASSRGAVGYTF.